These 28 T cell receptor beta chains share one sample of origin, sequenced in a study of blood T cell repertoires in COVID-19. Sequencing was performed with immunoSEQ multiplex PCR; in TCRdb, only in-frame clones are kept and a portion is missing. The table has roughly 140,000 clones, about nine tenths seen once. The specimen was peripheral blood. The receptor source for this set is a woman aged 80 or older with acute or convalescent COVID-19.

The chain links TRBV27 to TRBJ1-2, with no clear D. The V gene lost 3 bases and the J gene lost 1 base, with 6 bases spanning the gap. Germline CDR1 is MNHEY and CDR2 is SMNVEV (reference sequence). The CDR3 totals 13 residues. The CDR3 DNA sequence: TGTGCCAGCAGTTTTGGGAGTAACTATGGCTACACCTTC. Translating gives CASSFGSNYGYTF.

The chain carries TRBV19 and TRBJ1-2, with 9 bases fitting TRBD1. The germline V gene has CDR1 LNHDA and CDR2 SQIVND (reference sequence). CDR3 length equals 17 residues. V dropped 5 bases and J dropped 2; count of bases not matched to a gene: 12. The CDR3 nucleotides read TGTGCCAGTAGTGCACGCCCCGGGACAGGGACCAACTATGGCTACACCTTC. Amino acids: CASSARPGTGTNYGYTF.

The rearrangement uses TRBV5-3 and TRBJ1-5; D is uncertain. TRBV5-3 falls under the ORF class, with uncertain function. Trimming took 1 base from V and 0 from J, leaving 20 bases between them. The CDR3 consists of 19 residues. Written as DNA, the CDR3 is TGTGCCAGAAGCTTGCCTAGCGGCAGGAGAGAGTATAGCAATCAGCCCCAGCATTTT. Amino acid sequence: CARSLPSGRREYSNQPQHF.

The genes are TRBV19 and TRBJ2-2; 7 bases map to TRBD1. V trimming: 6 bases; J trimming: 5 bases; junction bases outside the gene matches: 12. CDR1 is LNHDA, CDR2 SQIVND, per germline (reference sequence). This CDR3 comprises 16 residues. CDR3 amino acids: CASSRPTGRKTGELFF. In DNA, the CDR3 is TGTGCCAGTAGCCGTCCGACAGGGAGAAAGACCGGGGAGCTGTTTTTT.

This clone has just a few counts. V and J are TRBV4-2 and TRBJ2-1; 9 nucleotides match TRBD2. The ends lost 0 bases at V and 2 bases at J; junction bases unmatched: 8. Germline-derived CDR1 and CDR2 are LGHNA and YNFKEQ. The CDR3 covers 18 residues. The CDR3 DNA is TGTGCCAGCAGCCAAGATCACCTTCGCGGGGGGGCCTACAATGAGCAGTTCTTC. It codes for CASSQDHLRGGAYNEQFF.

This clone was counted a single time. The chain couples TRBV6-5 to TRBJ2-7, with D maybe TRBD1 (6 bases). Germline values: CDR1 MNHEY, CDR2 SVGAGI. V lost 8 bases and J 1 base, leaving 12 bases between the germline ends. The CDR3 covers 13 residues. This chain's CDR3 is CASDRDTSYEQYF. The CDR3 DNA sequence: TGTGCCAGCGACCGGGACACATCCTACGAGCAGTACTTC.

V gene TRBV7-2 combines with J gene TRBJ1-2; TRBD1 is a possible D gene (6 bases). CDR1 is SGHTA and CDR2 is FQGNSA in the germline V gene. The V end was cut by 1 base, the J end by 8 bases, with 17 bases between. This CDR3 is 15 amino acids long. CDR3 sequence (DNA): TGTGCCAGCAGCTTAGTCACAGGGAAGGGTGAGGGCTACACCTTC. Protein sequence: CASSLVTGKGEGYTF.

V usage is TRBV29-1 and J usage is TRBJ2-5, with a tentative D call TRBD1 (6 bases). The V gene's germline CDR1 is SQVTM and CDR2 ANQGSEA. The CDR3 is 15 amino acids. The V gene lost 6 bases and the J gene lost 6 bases, with 23 bases spanning the gap. In DNA form, the CDR3 reads TGCAGCGTGATGTACCAAGACAGGTCCCCGAAGACCCAGTACTTC. Its protein is CSVMYQDRSPKTQYF.

The chain couples TRBV29-1 to TRBJ2-2; TRBD2 agrees at 7 bases. V lost 7 bases and J lost 4; bases outside the gene matches: 9. Germline loops: CDR1 SQVTM, CDR2 ANQGSEA. CDR3 length: 14 amino acids. The CDR3 DNA reads TGCAGCGCCCAGAGGGAGGGGAGCACCGGGGAGCTGTTTTTT. It specifies CSAQREGSTGELFF.

The rearrangement uses TRBV4-2 and TRBJ1-1; D is ambiguous. The CDR3 runs 14 residues. V lost 1 base and J lost 0, with 6 bases in between. Germline CDR1 reads LGHNA; CDR2 reads YNFKEQ. CDR3 residues: CASSQGSLNTEAFF. The DNA for the CDR3 is TGTGCCAGCAGCCAAGGCAGTTTGAACACTGAAGCTTTCTTT.

The rearrangement links TRBV11-2 to TRBJ1-1; D is unclear. The CDR3 has 14 amino acids. V was cut by 3 bases and J by 4 bases, with 12 bases left in between. Germline CDR1 SGHAT, CDR2 FQNNGV. This chain's CDR3 is CASSFFGRGTEAFF. The DNA of the CDR3 is TGTGCCAGCAGCTTTTTTGGTCGAGGCACTGAAGCTTTCTTT.

There are a few counts of this clone. The gene calls are TRBV18 and TRBJ1-2, with 7 bases lining up with TRBD1. Germline values: CDR1 KGHSH, CDR2 LQKENI. This CDR3 is built from 14 residues. Trimming at V came to 6 bases and at J to 4 bases, leaving 8 bases not matched to a gene. CDR3 bases: TGTGCCAGCTCTGCGGGACAGACCTCCTATGGCTACACCTTC. Translation gives CASSAGQTSYGYTF.

The chain couples TRBV7-2 to TRBJ1-2; 9 bases agree with TRBD1. The CDR3 consists of 14 residues. CDR1 and CDR2 (germline): SGHTA, FQGNSA. The V gene end was trimmed by 5 bases and the J gene end by 9 bases; junction bases not matched to a gene: 10. DNA of the CDR3: TGTGCCAGCAGCCCGCGGGACAGGGATTGGCGCTACACCTTC. This codes for CASSPRDRDWRYTF.

This chain connects TRBV5-6 to TRBJ1-2, with TRBD1 as a possible D gene (5 bases). The CDR3 runs to 14 residues. V was shortened by 4 bases and J by 1 base, with 11 bases between the two germline ends. CDR1 and CDR2 from the germline V gene are SGHDT and YYEEEE. DNA of the CDR3: TGTGCCAGCAGCCCGGTGGGGGGTAACTATGGCTACACCTTC. This sequence encodes CASSPVGGNYGYTF.

The rearrangement joins TRBV18 to TRBJ2-2; 8 nucleotides agree with TRBD1. Looked up from germline, CDR1 is KGHSH and CDR2 is LQKENI. After removal of 3 bases from V and 1 base from J, the junction contained 7 bases not matched to a gene. The CDR3 is 17 residues long. The CDR3 coding sequence is TGTGCCAGCTCACCGACAGGGGATAGGAGGAACACCGGGGAGCTGTTTTTT. Translated, it gives CASSPTGDRRNTGELFF.

This chain joins TRBV4-1 and TRBJ2-5, with D hard to call. V dropped 0 bases and J dropped 5 bases, with 13 bases sitting between them. Germline V gives CDR1 MGHRA, CDR2 YSYEKL. The CDR3 has 15 residues. In nucleotides, the CDR3 is TGCGCCAGCAGCCAAGATGGGTCCCCAGGCGAGACCCAGTACTTC. Its translation: CASSQDGSPGETQYF.

This clone has more than one count but fewer than ten. V usage is TRBV5-1 and J usage is TRBJ1-1; D perhaps matches TRBD1 (5 bases). This CDR3 is 16 amino acids long. Trimming left V 4 bases short and J 3 bases short, with 19 bases between. Looked up from germline, CDR1 is SGHRS and CDR2 is YFSETQ. The CDR3 bases are TGCGCCAGCAGCCGGGCCGGGCAGGGTAGGGACACTGAAGCTTTCTTT. It translates to CASSRAGQGRDTEAFF.

This chain uses TRBV7-9 with TRBJ1-5, with 12 bases identical to TRBD1. CDR1 and CDR2 from the germline V gene are SEHNR and FQNEAQ (reference sequence). V lost 5 bases and J lost 2; bases outside the gene matches: 4. This CDR3 spans 16 amino acids. This chain's CDR3 is CASSPGTGGRNQPQHF. CDR3 nucleotides: TGTGCCAGCAGCCCCGGGACAGGGGGCCGCAATCAGCCCCAGCATTTT. The full variable domain, rest sourced from reference TRBV7-9 and TRBJ1-5, is DTGVSQNPRHKITKRGQNVTFRCDPISEHNRLYWYRQTLGQGPEFLTYFQNEAQLEKSRLLSDRFSAERPKGSFSTLEIQRTEQGDSAMYLCASSPGTGGRNQPQHFGDGTRLSIL.

The DNA for the CDR3 is TGTGCCAGCTCGGGTTGGGGCGCGTCCTCGGCCCCTACCTCTAGCACAGATACGCAGTATTTT. This encodes CASSGWGASSAPTSSTDTQYF. The V gene is TRBV2, the J gene TRBJ2-3, with D possibly matching TRBD1 (5 bases). The germline V and J ends were trimmed by 8 bases and 0 bases, with 33 bases remaining between them. Germline CDR1 reads SNHLY; CDR2 reads FYNNEI. CDR3 length: 21 amino acids.

The chain carries TRBV7-2 and TRBJ1-1; D may be TRBD1 (6 bases). V was shortened by 11 bases and J by 11 bases, with 27 bases between the two germline ends. This CDR3 has 14 residues. Germline values: CDR1 SGHTA, CDR2 FQGNSA. This CDR3 reads CAGTNNRENPPAFF. The CDR3 bases are TGTGCCGGGACGAACAACAGGGAGAATCCACCGGCTTTCTTT.

J is TRBJ1-3 and V is TRBV5-1; no definite D call. The CDR3 has 17 residues. With 7 bases removed from V and 0 bases from J, the gap between germline ends came to 20 bases. Germline V gene lookup returns CDR1 SGHRS and CDR2 YFSETQ. CDR3: CASSPLLGQDSGNTIYF. The CDR3 DNA follows: TGCGCCAGCTCTCCCCTTTTGGGTCAGGACTCTGGAAACACCATATATTTT.

The J gene is TRBJ1-1, the V gene TRBV6-1, with D maybe TRBD1 (6 bases). Germline lookup yields CDR1 MNHNS and CDR2 SASEGT. CDR3 size: 14 residues. V lost 3 bases and J 0 bases, leaving 8 bases between the germline ends. CDR3 amino acids: CASSEQGMNTEAFF. As DNA, the CDR3 is TGTGCCAGCAGTGAGCAGGGGATGAACACTGAAGCTTTCTTT.

The V call is TRBV30, the J call TRBJ2-2, with 7 positions matching TRBD1. The CDR3 has 13 residues. The V gene end was trimmed by 2 bases and the J gene end by 6 bases; junction bases not matched to a gene: 3. The V gene's germline CDR1 is GTSNPN and CDR2 SVGIG (reference sequence). CDR3 sequence: CAWSLGGPGELFF. CDR3 nucleotides: TGTGCCTGGAGTTTAGGGGGCCCCGGGGAGCTGTTTTTT.

In this sample, this clone turned up once. The rearrangement links TRBV18 to TRBJ1-3, with D unclear. The CDR3 has 13 residues. V was cut by 5 bases and J by 1 base, with 6 bases left in between. Germline assignment: CDR1 KGHSH and CDR2 LQKENI. The CDR3 is CASSRESGNTIYF. CDR3 sequence (DNA): TGTGCCAGCTCAAGAGAATCTGGAAACACCATATATTTT.

This chain joins TRBV13 and TRBJ1-2, with TRBD1 identical over 8 bases. CDR3 length: 14 amino acids. CDR1 is PRHDT and CDR2 is FYEKMQ in the germline V gene (reference sequence). Trimming removed 4 bases from V and 4 bases from J; junction bases left unmatched: 5. CDR3 DNA sequence: TGTGCCAGCAGCTCAGACAGGGGCCTCTATGGCTACACCTTC. Protein sequence: CASSSDRGLYGYTF.

V gene TRBV5-5 combines with J gene TRBJ1-6; D is possibly TRBD1 (6 bases). Trimming took 4 bases from V and 8 from J, leaving 10 bases between them. Germline assignment: CDR1 SGHKS and CDR2 YYEKEE (reference sequence). The CDR3 extends over 13 amino acids. Here the CDR3 reads CASSQRQDSPLHF. The CDR3 DNA reads as TGTGCCAGCAGCCAGAGACAGGATTCACCCCTCCACTTT.

The V call is TRBV11-2, the J call TRBJ1-5, with TRBD1 as a possible D gene (5 bases). In germline, CDR1 is SGHAT, CDR2 FQNNGV. This CDR3 is 12 amino acids long. V lost 2 bases and J 9 bases, leaving 8 bases between the germline ends. The CDR3 bases are TGTGCCAGCAGCTTACCAGGGTTGCCCCAGCATTTT. Translation gives CASSLPGLPQHF.

This chain uses TRBV18 with TRBJ2-1; 8 bases are shared with TRBD2. The germline V gene has CDR1 KGHSH and CDR2 LQKENI. Unmatched junction bases numbered 3, after V lost 1 base and J lost 4 bases. The CDR3 is 15 amino acids. This CDR3 is CASSPLAGPYNEQFF. CDR3 DNA: TGTGCCAGCTCACCACTAGCGGGACCGTACAATGAGCAGTTCTTC.